A single sample gave rise to the 5 T cell receptor beta chains below, sequenced in a study of prognosis after radiotherapy for stage I lung cancer. TCR beta CDR3 amplification from genomic DNA was performed by two-round multiplex PCR. The authors ran first-round PCR with primers specific to each TRBV and TRBJ gene. MiXCR, run by TCRdb on the multiplex PCR reads, gives a single entry per CDR3 protein. Here the sample spans roughly 30,000 distinct CDR3 sequences, about 41% being singletons. Here the sequenced sample was PBMCs, taken before or after stereotactic body radiation therapy (not recorded which). These receptors were taken from a donor aged 50 or older with non-small cell lung cancer.

J is TRBJ2-2 and V is TRBV7-3, with D possibly being TRBD1 (6 bases). The V and J ends lost 1 base and 6 bases respectively, with 18 bases between them. Germline V lookup: CDR1 SGHTA, CDR2 FQGTGA. CDR3 length: 17 amino acids. The CDR3 DNA is TGTGCCAGCAGCTTAAGGGTCGGGCAGGGGTTGCCCGGGGAGCTGTTTTTT. Protein sequence: CASSLRVGQGLPGELFF.

This clonotype was detected only a few times. The V call is TRBV9, the J call TRBJ2-2, with 13 bases fitting TRBD2. Germline V gene sequence: CDR1 SGDLS, CDR2 YYNGEE. V dropped 3 bases and J dropped 3; count of bases not matched to a gene: 8. The CDR3 has 18 residues. CDR3: CASSDSTSGGLDTGELFF. In nucleotides, the CDR3 is TGTGCCAGCAGCGACTCGACTAGCGGGGGGCTCGACACCGGGGAGCTGTTTTTT.

This clonotype was observed many times. V and J are TRBV30 and TRBJ1-2; tentatively, D is TRBD1 (6 bases). Germline-derived CDR1 and CDR2 are GTSNPN and SVGIG (reference sequence). V lost 0 bases and J lost 8, with 16 bases in between. The CDR3 has 14 residues. The CDR3 sequence is CAWSVGWQGIGYTF. CDR3 DNA sequence: TGTGCCTGGAGTGTAGGTTGGCAGGGGATCGGCTACACCTTC.

A note on this clonotype: A far larger clone lies a single base away; this is likely a read error. V usage is TRBV6-2 or TRBV6-3 and J usage is TRBJ1-2; the D is unclear. Trimming took 8 bases from V and 9 from J, leaving 16 bases between them. Per germline, CDR1 MNHEY and CDR2 SVGEGT. This CDR3 has 12 amino acids. The CDR3, as DNA: TGTGCCAGCGGTGAAGCTGGGTATTGCTACACCTTC. This sequence encodes CASGEAGYCYTF.

As concerns this clonotype: A far larger clone is off by one base, so a read error is likely. The chain employs TRBV6-4 and TRBJ1-1, with unresolved D. Germline V gene data show CDR1 as MRHNA and CDR2 as SNTAGT. Trimming took 6 bases from V and 2 from J, leaving 13 bases between them. The CDR3 contains 14 residues. This chain's CDR3 is CASSPEASNTEAFF. The CDR3 nucleotides read TGTGCCAGCAGCCCAGAGGCGTCCAACACTGAAGCTTTCTTT.